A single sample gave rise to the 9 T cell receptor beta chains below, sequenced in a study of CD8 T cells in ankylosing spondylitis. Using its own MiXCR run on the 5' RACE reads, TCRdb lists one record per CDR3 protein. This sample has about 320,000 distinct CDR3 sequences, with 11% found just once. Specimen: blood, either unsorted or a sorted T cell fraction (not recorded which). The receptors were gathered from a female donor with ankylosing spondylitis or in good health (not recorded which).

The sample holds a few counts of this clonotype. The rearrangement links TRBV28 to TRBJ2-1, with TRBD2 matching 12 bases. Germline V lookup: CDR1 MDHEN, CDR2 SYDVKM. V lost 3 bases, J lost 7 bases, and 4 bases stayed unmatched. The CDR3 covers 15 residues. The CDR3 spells CASSFLGLAGNEQFF. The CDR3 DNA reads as TGTGCCAGCAGTTTCCTAGGACTAGCGGGAAATGAGCAGTTCTTC.

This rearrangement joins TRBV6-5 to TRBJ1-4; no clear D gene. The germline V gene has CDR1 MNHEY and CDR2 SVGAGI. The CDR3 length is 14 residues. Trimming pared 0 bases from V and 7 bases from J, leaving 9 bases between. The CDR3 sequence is CASSYSGVSEKLFF. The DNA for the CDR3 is TGTGCCAGCAGTTACTCCGGGGTCTCTGAAAAACTGTTTTTT.

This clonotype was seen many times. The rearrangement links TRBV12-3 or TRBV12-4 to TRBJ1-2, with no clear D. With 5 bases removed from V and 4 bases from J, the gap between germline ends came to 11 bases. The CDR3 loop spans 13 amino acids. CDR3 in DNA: TGTGCCAGCAGTCCGGACGGATCCTATGGCTACACCTTC. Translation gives CASSPDGSYGYTF.

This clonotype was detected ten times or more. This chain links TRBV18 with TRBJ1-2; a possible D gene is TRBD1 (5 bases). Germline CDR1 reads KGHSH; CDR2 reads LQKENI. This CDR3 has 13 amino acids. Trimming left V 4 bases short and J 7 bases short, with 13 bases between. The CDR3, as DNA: TGTGCCAGCTCACTACAGGTCTCTAGTGGCTACACCTTC. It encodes CASSLQVSSGYTF.

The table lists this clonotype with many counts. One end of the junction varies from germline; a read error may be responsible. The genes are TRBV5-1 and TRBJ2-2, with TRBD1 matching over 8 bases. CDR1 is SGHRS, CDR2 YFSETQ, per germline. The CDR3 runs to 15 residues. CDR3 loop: CASSLRQGNAGELFF. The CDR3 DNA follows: TGCGCCAGCAGCCTAAGACAGGGGAACGCCGGGGAGCTGTTTTTT.

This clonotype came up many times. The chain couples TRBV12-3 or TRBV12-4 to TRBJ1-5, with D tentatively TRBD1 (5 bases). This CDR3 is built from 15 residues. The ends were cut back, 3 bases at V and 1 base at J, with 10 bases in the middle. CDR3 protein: CASSFQGRSNQPQHF. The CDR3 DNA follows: TGTGCCAGCAGTTTTCAGGGTAGGAGCAATCAGCCCCAGCATTTT.

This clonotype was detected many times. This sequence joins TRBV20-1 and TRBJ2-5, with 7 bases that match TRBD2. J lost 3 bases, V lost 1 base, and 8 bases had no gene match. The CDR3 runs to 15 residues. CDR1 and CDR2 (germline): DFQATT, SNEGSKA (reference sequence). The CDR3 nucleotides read TGCAGTGCTAGAGGGTCGGGAGGTTCCAAAGAGACCCAGTACTTC. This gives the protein CSARGSGGSKETQYF.

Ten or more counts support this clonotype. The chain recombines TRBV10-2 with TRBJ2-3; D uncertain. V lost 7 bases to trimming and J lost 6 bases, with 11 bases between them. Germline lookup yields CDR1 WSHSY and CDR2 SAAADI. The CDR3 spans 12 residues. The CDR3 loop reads CASTDGSDTQYF. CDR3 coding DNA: TGCGCCAGCACGGATGGGTCGGATACGCAGTATTTT.

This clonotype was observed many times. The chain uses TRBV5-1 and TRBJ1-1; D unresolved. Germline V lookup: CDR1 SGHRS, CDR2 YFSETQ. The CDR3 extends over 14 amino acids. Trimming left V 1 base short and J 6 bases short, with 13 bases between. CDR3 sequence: CASSLKSAQSEAFF. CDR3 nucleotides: TGCGCCAGCAGCTTGAAGTCCGCGCAGTCTGAAGCTTTCTTT.